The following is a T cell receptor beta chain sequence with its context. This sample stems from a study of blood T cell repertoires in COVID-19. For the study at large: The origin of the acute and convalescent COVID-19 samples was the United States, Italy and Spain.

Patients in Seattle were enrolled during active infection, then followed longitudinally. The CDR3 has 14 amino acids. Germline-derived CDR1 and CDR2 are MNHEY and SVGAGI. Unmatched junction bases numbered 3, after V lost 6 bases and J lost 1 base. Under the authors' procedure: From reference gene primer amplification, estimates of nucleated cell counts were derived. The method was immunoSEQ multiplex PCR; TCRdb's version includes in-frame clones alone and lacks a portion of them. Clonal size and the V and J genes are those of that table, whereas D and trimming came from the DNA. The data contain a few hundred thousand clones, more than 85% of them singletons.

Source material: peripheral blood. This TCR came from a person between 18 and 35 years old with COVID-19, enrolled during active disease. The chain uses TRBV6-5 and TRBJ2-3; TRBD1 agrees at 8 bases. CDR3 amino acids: CASSPTGGTDTQYF. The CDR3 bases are TGTGCCAGCAGCCCGACAGGGGGCACAGATACGCAGTATTTT.